Listed below are T cell receptor beta chains from one sample, sequenced in a study of radiotherapy plus CTLA-4 blockade in lung cancer. Method: immunoSEQ multiplex PCR; TCRdb's copy keeps in-frame clones and lacks some. Of about 28,000 clones listed, approximately 79% are singletons. Sequencing used peripheral blood, obtained from a patient treated with radiotherapy plus ipilimumab. Receptors originate from a human donor with non-small cell lung cancer who had stable disease on radiotherapy plus ipilimumab. CDR3s include the opening cysteine and the closing phenylalanine or tryptophan. The D gene is left open where the match is weak. Clone sizes are given selectively: once, few, many, or a class where the clone is expanded.

TRBJ2-7	-	TRBV7-9	-	14	CASSLAQYEGEQYF	TGTGCCAGCAGCTTAGCCCAGTATGAGGGCGAGCAGTACTTC
TRBJ2-5	-	TRBV6-1	-	18	CASSERSTTGGATKTQYF	TGTGCCAGCAGTGAACGGTCCACGACGGGGGGCGCGACGAAGACCCAGTACTTC
TRBJ2-3	-	TRBV4-2	-	12	CASSQGGDTQYF	TGTGCCAGCAGCCAAGGGGGAGATACGCAGTATTTT
TRBJ2-5	-	TRBV18	-	17	CASSPPRQRGDLGTQYF	TGTGCCAGCTCACCACCGAGGCAGAGGGGCGATCTGGGGACCCAGTACTTC
TRBJ1-1	-	TRBV5-1	-	15	CASSLGPGTNTEAFF	TGCGCCAGCAGCTTGGGACCGGGGACGAACACTGAAGCTTTCTTT
TRBJ1-6	-	TRBV4-3	-	16	CASSQVGQTYNSPLHF	TGCGCCAGCAGCCAAGTTGGGCAGACCTATAATTCACCCCTCCACTTT
TRBJ2-2	-	TRBV2	-	12	CASTQGRGELFF	TGTGCCAGCACCCAGGGTCGCGGGGAGCTGTTTTTT
TRBJ2-3	TRBD2	TRBV27	-	16	CASSILAGGFTDTQYF	TGTGCCAGCAGTATACTAGCGGGGGGCTTCACAGATACGCAGTATTTT
TRBJ2-3	-	TRBV5-1	-	13	CASRQIWTDTQYF	TGCGCCAGCAGACAAATATGGACAGATACGCAGTATTTT
TRBJ1-2	TRBD1	TRBV9	-	17	CASNRITGDLANYGYTF	TGTGCCAGCAACAGAATCACAGGGGACTTAGCTAACTATGGCTACACCTTC
TRBJ2-2	TRBD1	TRBV7-3	-	15	CASSPGGAYTGELFF	TGTGCCAGCAGCCCAGGGGGCGCATACACCGGGGAGCTGTTTTTT
TRBJ2-7	TRBD1	TRBV7-9	-	15	CASSDTGTGGFEQYF	TGTGCCAGCAGCGACACCGGGACAGGGGGATTCGAGCAGTACTTC
TRBJ2-7	TRBD1	TRBV5-5	-	14	CASSWGQGTYEQYF	TGTGCCAGCAGCTGGGGACAGGGAACCTACGAGCAGTACTTC
TRBJ2-1	-	TRBV29-1	-	15	CSVARDSSSYNEQFF	TGCAGCGTTGCCCGTGACAGCAGCTCCTACAATGAGCAGTTCTTC
TRBJ1-5	-	TRBV6-6	few	14	CASSTTGMWQPQHF	TGTGCCAGCAGTACAACAGGGATGTGGCAGCCCCAGCATTTT
TRBJ1-1	TRBD1	TRBV5-1	-	16	CASSVLTGESFTEAFF	TGCGCCAGCAGCGTACTGACAGGGGAAAGCTTTACTGAAGCTTTCTTT
TRBJ1-5	-	TRBV18	few	14	CASSGVSGSQPQHF	TGTGCCAGCTCAGGGGTAAGTGGTAGCCAGCCCCAGCATTTT
TRBJ2-7	-	TRBV5-1	-	12	CASSLAHGEQYF	TGCGCCAGCAGCTTGGCCCACGGCGAGCAGTACTTC
TRBJ1-2	-	TRBV7-9	-	14	CASSFTGQIYGYTF	TGTGCCAGCAGCTTTACCGGGCAGATCTATGGCTACACCTTC
TRBJ1-2	TRBD1	TRBV28	-	13	CASSVGQSMGYTF	TGTGCCAGCAGTGTGGGACAGTCTATGGGCTACACCTTC
TRBJ2-7	TRBD1	TRBV5-1	-	13	CASSRGQGEEQYF	TGCGCCAGCAGCCGGGGACAGGGTGAGGAGCAGTACTTC
TRBJ2-6	-	TRBV5-4	-	17	CASSLSVSLSGANVLTF	TGTGCCAGCAGCTTGTCAGTTTCTTTATCTGGGGCCAACGTCCTGACTTTC
TRBJ1-1	-	TRBV29-1	-	10	CSTLGSEAFF	TGCAGCACCCTGGGGTCTGAAGCTTTCTTT
TRBJ1-5	-	TRBV28	-	16	CASSQLLGESNQPQHF	TGTGCCAGCAGTCAATTACTAGGGGAATCCAATCAGCCCCAGCATTTT
TRBJ1-1	-	TRBV15	-	17	CATSPGGRRSVGTEAFF	TGTGCCACCAGCCCCGGTGGTCGACGGAGTGTCGGGACTGAAGCTTTCTTT